This record covers a single TCR beta chain. Its antigen is currently unknown. The data stem from a study of T-cell reconstitution after alpha-beta-depleted transplantation in children. General study findings and limits: Several patients had high TCRbeta diversity at day 60; it came from surviving recipient T cells and thymic progenitors. Expanded graft clones numbering several hundred reportedly gave rise to alpha-beta T cells about two months after transplant. A year post-transplant, T-cell counts and diversity derived mostly from newly produced T cells.

This CDR3 has 14 amino acids. V shed 4 bases and J shed 6 bases, with 13 bases lying between them. Germline V gene sequence: CDR1 SGHVS, CDR2 FNYEAQ. Preparation of the TCRbeta library involved a method that used unique molecular identifiers. MiXCR, run by TCRdb on the PCR reads, gives a single entry per CDR3 protein. The data show about 510,000 distinct CDR3 sequences, 9.5% to 12% seen once. The sample was PBMCs, mostly from graft donor cells, taken 180 days after TCRalphabeta/CD19-depleted stem cell transplant. This TCR was recovered from a female patient between 2 and 15 years old who had a stem cell transplant for aplastic anemia, so the T cells may come from the graft donor. This rearrangement joins TRBV7-6 to TRBJ2-1; D unclear. The CDR3 DNA follows: TGTGCCAGCAGCTCTGGGCCTATTGGCAATGAGCAGTTCTTC. Translation gives CASSSGPIGNEQFF.